This entry lists 9 T cell receptor beta chains sequenced from one sample in a study of cytomegalovirus exposure and HLA in healthy donors. The PCR was carried out with 60 Vbeta primers and 13 Jbeta primers. Here immunoSEQ multiplex PCR was the method, and the copy in TCRdb shows in-frame clones only, minus some. The sample lists under 200,000 clones; 65% to 85% were seen once. Specimen: PBMCs. The receptors were gathered from a woman aged 40 to 50 in good health and CMV-seropositive.

Only a few counts were recorded for this clone. The chain links TRBV7-2 to TRBJ2-6, with TRBD2 as a possible D gene (5 bases). CDR1 is SGHTA, CDR2 FQGNSA, per germline. The CDR3 has 16 residues. V was pared by 7 bases and J by 2 bases, with 15 bases between. CDR3 in amino acids: CASTGGGTTGANVLTF. The DNA for the CDR3 is TGTGCCAGCACCGGAGGAGGTACTACTGGGGCCAACGTCCTGACTTTC.

Written as DNA, the CDR3 is TGTGCCAGCAGCTTAGGGGCGGGGAGGCAGCCCCAGCATTTT. It translates to CASSLGAGRQPQHF. The chain combines TRBV7-2 with TRBJ1-5; D ambiguous. The V end was cut by 1 base, the J end by 7 bases, with 11 bases between. Germline assignment: CDR1 SGHTA and CDR2 FQGNSA. The length of the CDR3 is 14 residues.

V and J are TRBV27 and TRBJ1-2, with TRBD1 as a possible D gene (6 bases). The germline V and J ends were trimmed by 3 bases and 8 bases, with 16 bases remaining between them. CDR3 length equals 14 residues. CDR1 and CDR2 (germline): MNHEY, SMNVEV (reference sequence). The CDR3 sequence: CASSFTTGQWGYTF. CDR3 nucleotide sequence: TGTGCCAGCAGTTTCACGACAGGCCAATGGGGCTACACCTTC.

The table lists this clone with a few counts. The chain has TRBV7-2 and TRBJ1-4; tentative D call: TRBD1 (6 bases). The V and J ends lost 5 bases and 4 bases respectively, with 17 bases between them. Germline V lookup: CDR1 SGHTA, CDR2 FQGNSA. The CDR3 is made up of 16 amino acids. The CDR3 sequence is CASSQQTGLNNEKLFF. In DNA form, the CDR3 reads TGTGCCAGCAGCCAACAAACAGGGTTAAATAATGAAAAACTGTTTTTT.

This clone was counted once. The rearrangement links TRBV10-3 to TRBJ1-5; D is perhaps TRBD1 (6 bases). V was cut by 7 bases and J by 5 bases, with 12 bases left in between. Germline CDR1 is ENHRY and CDR2 is SYGVKD. The CDR3 runs 13 residues. The CDR3 DNA follows: TGTGCCATCACCGGACAGCCTGATCAGCCCCAGCATTTT. Encoded protein: CAITGQPDQPQHF.

This CDR3 is CASSGQVNSPLHF. CDR3 in DNA: TGTGCCAGCAGCGGACAGGTTAATTCACCCCTCCACTTT. The V call is TRBV9, the J call TRBJ1-6, with D maybe TRBD1 (6 bases). Germline lookup yields CDR1 SGDLS and CDR2 YYNGEE. V gave up 3 bases and J gave up 6 bases, with 7 bases separating them. CDR3 size: 13 residues.

The chain links TRBV13 to TRBJ2-7; a weak D match, TRBD2 (5 bases). The germline V gene has CDR1 PRHDT and CDR2 FYEKMQ (reference sequence). The CDR3 runs 13 residues. The V and J ends lost 4 bases and 3 bases respectively, with 10 bases between them. The CDR3 spells CASSSSGFYEQYF. CDR3 DNA sequence: TGTGCCAGCAGCTCTTCGGGATTCTACGAGCAGTACTTC.

This clone was observed once. The chain is built from TRBV27 and TRBJ2-1, with 8 bases that match TRBD2. The trim removed 2 bases at V and 5 bases at J, leaving 8 bases unmatched. The V gene's germline CDR1 is MNHEY and CDR2 SMNVEV (reference sequence). The CDR3 runs to 16 residues. The CDR3 bases are TGTGCCAGCAGTTTAGAGGCGGGGGGACTAAACAATGAGCAGTTCTTC. Amino acid sequence: CASSLEAGGLNNEQFF.

In its sample, this clone was seen a few times. The V call is TRBV28, the J call TRBJ1-5; TRBD1 agrees at 10 bases. The CDR3 length is 15 residues. V was clipped by 6 bases and J by 6 bases; unmatched bases: 8. CDR1 MDHEN and CDR2 SYDVKM come from the germline V gene. CDR3 nucleotides: TGTGCCAGCAGCCGACAGGGGGCGGGAGGTCAGCCCCAGCATTTT. This codes for CASSRQGAGGQPQHF.